Reported below is one T cell receptor beta chain. This sample was included in a study of blood T cell repertoires in COVID-19. About the research overall: T cells, B-cell-depleted T cells, or PBMCs provided the cDNA or gDNA that served as material.

Sequenced by immunoSEQ multiplex PCR; TCRdb stores in-frame clones only, minus some. The profile shows hundreds of thousands of clones, around 83% of them singletons. Germline-derived CDR1 and CDR2 are KGHDR and SFDVKD. The length of the CDR3 is 13 residues. The V and J ends lost 10 bases and 5 bases, in that order; junction bases with no gene match: 6. The specimen sequenced was peripheral blood. The TCR was taken from a woman in her 50s with acute or convalescent COVID-19. The chain uses TRBV24-1 and TRBJ1-4, with TRBD1 matching over 7 bases. DNA for the CDR3: TGTGCCACTCGGGACAGCCAGAATGAAAAACTGTTTTTT. It specifies CATRDSQNEKLFF.